The following is a T cell receptor beta chain sequence with its context. Its specificity is not known. A multiplex PCR was run with 60 Vbeta primers and 13 Jbeta primers. This table comes from immunoSEQ multiplex PCR, and its TCRdb copy is limited to in-frame clones, with some not included. The repertoire holds about 140,000 clones, with 82% as singletons. This entry comes from a study of cytomegalovirus exposure and HLA in healthy donors. Study results and caveats: Because they were indistinguishable, some V segments, including TRBV6-2 and TRBV6-3, were excluded. Several of the most significant clusters were apparently associated with common viral pathogens in a later analysis. HLA-A and HLA-B allele assignments for most subjects were reportedly predicted accurately using TCR beta sequences.

The CDR3 runs 12 residues. Germline V gene sequence: CDR1 SGHRS, CDR2 YFSETQ. V was trimmed by 6 bases and J by 1 base, leaving 7 bases between them. The sample consisted of PBMCs. This TCR was sampled from a man younger than 30 in good health and CMV-seropositive. V usage is TRBV5-1 and J usage is TRBJ2-5; unclear D gene. The CDR3 sequence is CASKESQETQYF. CDR3 nucleotide sequence: TGCGCCAGCAAGGAGTCCCAAGAGACCCAGTACTTC.